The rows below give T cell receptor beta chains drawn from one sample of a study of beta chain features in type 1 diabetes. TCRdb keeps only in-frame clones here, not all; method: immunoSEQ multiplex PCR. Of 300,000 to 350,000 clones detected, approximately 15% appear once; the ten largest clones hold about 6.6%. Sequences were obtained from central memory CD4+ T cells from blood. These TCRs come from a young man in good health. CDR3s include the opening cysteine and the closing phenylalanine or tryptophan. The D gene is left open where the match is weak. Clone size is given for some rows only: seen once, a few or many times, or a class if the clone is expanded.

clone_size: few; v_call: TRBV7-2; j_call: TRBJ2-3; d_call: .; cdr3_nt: TGTGCCAGCAGTCCGGCAGGGGCGGATACGCAGTATTTT; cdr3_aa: CASSPAGADTQYF
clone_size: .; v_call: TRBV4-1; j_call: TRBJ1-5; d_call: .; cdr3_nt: TGCGCCAGCAGCCAAGATCCGCCGGGGAGGACGATCGGGGGCAATCAGCCCCAGCATTTT; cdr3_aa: CASSQDPPGRTIGGNQPQHF
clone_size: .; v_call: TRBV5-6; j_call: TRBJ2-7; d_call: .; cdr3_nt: TGTGCCAGCAGCTTTGGGGAATACGAGCAGTACTTC; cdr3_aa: CASSFGEYEQYF
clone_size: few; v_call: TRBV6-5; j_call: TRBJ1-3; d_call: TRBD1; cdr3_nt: TGTGCCACAGGACAGGGCCACACCATATATTTT; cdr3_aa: CATGQGHTIYF
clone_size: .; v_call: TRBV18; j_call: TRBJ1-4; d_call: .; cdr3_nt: TGTGCCAGCTCACCAGGGGGAGAAAAACTGTTTTTT; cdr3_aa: CASSPGGEKLFF
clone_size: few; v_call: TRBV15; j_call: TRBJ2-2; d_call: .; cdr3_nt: TGTGCCACCAGCAGAGTACGGAACACCGGGGAGCTGTTTTTT; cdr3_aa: CATSRVRNTGELFF
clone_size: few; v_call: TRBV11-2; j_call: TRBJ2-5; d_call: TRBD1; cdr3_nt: TGTGCCAGCAGCTTCGACAGGGCTCAAGAGACCCAGTACTTC; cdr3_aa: CASSFDRAQETQYF
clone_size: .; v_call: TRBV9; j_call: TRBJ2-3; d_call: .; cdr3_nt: TGTGCCAGCAGCGCACTTACAGATACGCAGTATTTT; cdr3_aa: CASSALTDTQYF
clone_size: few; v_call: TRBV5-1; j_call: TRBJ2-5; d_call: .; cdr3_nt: TGCGCCAGCAGCTCAAATTCCGGGACGGTAGAGACCCAGTACTTC; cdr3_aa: CASSSNSGTVETQYF
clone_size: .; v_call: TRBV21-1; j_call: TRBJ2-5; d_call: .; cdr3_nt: TGTGCCAGCAGCAAAGGGACTCTGGGGCAGGATTGTGGGACCCAGTACTTC; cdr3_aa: CASSKGTLGQDCGTQYF
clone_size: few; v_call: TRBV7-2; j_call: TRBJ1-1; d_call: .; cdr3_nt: TGTGCCAGCAGCTTATTGAGCTCTGACACTGAAGCTTTCTTT; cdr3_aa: CASSLLSSDTEAFF
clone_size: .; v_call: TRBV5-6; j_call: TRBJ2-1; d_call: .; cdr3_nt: TGTGCCAGCAGCTTGGCCGGTTCGGCTGAGCAGTTCTTC; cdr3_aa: CASSLAGSAEQFF
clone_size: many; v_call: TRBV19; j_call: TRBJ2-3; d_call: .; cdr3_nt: TGTGCCAGTAGTACAACCGACACAGCAGATACGCAGTATTTT; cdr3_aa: CASSTTDTADTQYF